This TCR beta chain was retrieved from a study of vaccination effects on CD4 cells after COVID-19. Background on the study: Each participant was administered two doses of either the BNT162b2 or the mRNA-1273 vaccine. Sample provision by two convalescent patients occurred 16 days and one week before vaccination.

Sequencing was performed with immunoSEQ multiplex PCR; in TCRdb, only in-frame clones are kept and a portion is missing. The sample lists about 45,000 clones, approximately 81% seen once, with approximately 9% in the top ten. Following 10 days of culture, CD4+ T cells were isolated. The V gene end was trimmed by 5 bases and the J gene end by 2 bases; junction bases not matched to a gene: 8. Per the germline V gene, CDR1 is MNHEY and CDR2 is SMNVEV (reference sequence). This CDR3 region has 15 residues. This clone was observed a handful of times. Antigen specificity is unknown. The specimen was CD4+ T cells from PBMCs cultured without peptide, collected before COVID-19 vaccination. The receptor comes from a human donor who had a prior SARS-CoV-2 infection. The chain recombines TRBV27 with TRBJ2-7; 8 bases match TRBD1. The CDR3 nucleotides read TGTGCCAGCAGTCCCACCGGGACAGGACCCTACGAGCAGTACTTC. Translated: CASSPTGTGPYEQYF.